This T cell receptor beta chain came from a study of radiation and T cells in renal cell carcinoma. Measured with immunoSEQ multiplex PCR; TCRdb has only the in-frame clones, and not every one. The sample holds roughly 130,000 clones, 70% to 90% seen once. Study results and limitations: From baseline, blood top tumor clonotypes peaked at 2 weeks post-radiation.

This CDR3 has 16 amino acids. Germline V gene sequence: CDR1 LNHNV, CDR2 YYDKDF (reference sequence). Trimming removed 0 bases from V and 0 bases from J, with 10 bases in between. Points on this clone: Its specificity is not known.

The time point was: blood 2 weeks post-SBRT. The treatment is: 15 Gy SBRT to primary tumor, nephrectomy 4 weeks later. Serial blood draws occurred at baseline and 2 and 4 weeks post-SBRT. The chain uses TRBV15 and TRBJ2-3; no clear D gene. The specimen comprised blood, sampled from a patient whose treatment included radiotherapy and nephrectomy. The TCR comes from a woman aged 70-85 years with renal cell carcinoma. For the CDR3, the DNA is TGTGCCACCAGCAGAGATGGGATAGGGAGCACAGATACGCAGTATTTT. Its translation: CATSRDGIGSTDTQYF.